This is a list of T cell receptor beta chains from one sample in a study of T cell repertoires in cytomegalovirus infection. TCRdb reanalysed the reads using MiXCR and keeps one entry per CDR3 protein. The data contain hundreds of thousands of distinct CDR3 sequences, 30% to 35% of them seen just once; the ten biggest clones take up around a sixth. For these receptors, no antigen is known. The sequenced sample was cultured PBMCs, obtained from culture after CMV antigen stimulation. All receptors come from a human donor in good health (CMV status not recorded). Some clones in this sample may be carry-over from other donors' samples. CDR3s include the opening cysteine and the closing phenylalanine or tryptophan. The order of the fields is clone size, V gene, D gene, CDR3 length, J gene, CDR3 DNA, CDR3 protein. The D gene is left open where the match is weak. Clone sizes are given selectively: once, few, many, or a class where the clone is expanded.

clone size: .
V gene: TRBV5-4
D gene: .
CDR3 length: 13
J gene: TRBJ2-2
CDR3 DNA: TGTGCCAGCAGCTCGGAAGTCACCGGGGAGCTGTTTTTT
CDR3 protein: CASSSEVTGELFF

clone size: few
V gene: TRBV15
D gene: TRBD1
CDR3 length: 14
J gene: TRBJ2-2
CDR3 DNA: TGTGCCACCAGCAGAGTCAGGGGGCCCGGGGAGCTGTTTTTT
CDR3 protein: CATSRVRGPGELFF

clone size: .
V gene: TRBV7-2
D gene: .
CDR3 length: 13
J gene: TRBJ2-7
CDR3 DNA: TGTGCCAGCAGCTTAGAAGGACAGTACGAGCAGTACTTC
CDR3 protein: CASSLEGQYEQYF

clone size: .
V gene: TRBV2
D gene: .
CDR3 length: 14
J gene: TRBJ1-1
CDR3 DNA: TGTGCCAGCAGTTACAGGGTGTTGGACACTGAAGCTTTCTTT
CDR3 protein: CASSYRVLDTEAFF

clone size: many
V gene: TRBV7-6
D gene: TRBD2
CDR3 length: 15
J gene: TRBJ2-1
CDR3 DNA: TGTGCCAGCAGCCAACTAGCGGGAGCAGACAATGAGCAGTTCTTC
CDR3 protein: CASSQLAGADNEQFF

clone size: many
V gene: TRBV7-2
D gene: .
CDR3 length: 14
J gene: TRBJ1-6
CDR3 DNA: TGTGCCAGCAGCATGAAACGAGGAAATTCACCCCTCCACTTT
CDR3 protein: CASSMKRGNSPLHF

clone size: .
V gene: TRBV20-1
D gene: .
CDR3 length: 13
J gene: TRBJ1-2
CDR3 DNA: TGCATCGGCAGGGTAAATACTAACTATGGCTACACCTTC
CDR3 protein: CIGRVNTNYGYTF

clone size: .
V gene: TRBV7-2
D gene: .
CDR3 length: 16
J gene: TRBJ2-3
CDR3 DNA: TGTGCCAGCAGCCGGCAGGGGCTCTCTAGCACAGATACGCAGTATTTT
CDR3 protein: CASSRQGLSSTDTQYF

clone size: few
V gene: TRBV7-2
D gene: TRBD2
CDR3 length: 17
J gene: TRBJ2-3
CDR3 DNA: TGTGCCAGCAGCTTTGGCCTAGCGGGGGATGCAGGGGATACGCAGTATTTT
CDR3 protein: CASSFGLAGDAGDTQYF

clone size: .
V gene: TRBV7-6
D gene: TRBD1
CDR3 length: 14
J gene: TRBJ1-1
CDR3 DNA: TGTGCCAGCAGCGCCGGACAGGGCCTCTTTACGGCTTTCTTT
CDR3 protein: CASSAGQGLFTAFF

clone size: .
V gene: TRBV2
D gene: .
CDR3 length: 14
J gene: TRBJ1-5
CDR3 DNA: TGTGCCAGCAGTGAGTTAAGGGTTAATCAGCCCCAGCATTTT
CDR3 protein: CASSELRVNQPQHF

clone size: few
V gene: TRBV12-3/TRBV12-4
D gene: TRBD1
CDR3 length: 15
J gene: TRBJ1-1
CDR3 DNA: TGTGCCAGCAGTTTAATGCTTCAGGGGGGCACTGAAGCTTTCTTT
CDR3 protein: CASSLMLQGGTEAFF

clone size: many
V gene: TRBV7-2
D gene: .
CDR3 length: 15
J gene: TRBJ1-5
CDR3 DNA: TGTGCCAGCAGCTCGGACGGACACTTCAATCAGCCCCAGCATTTT
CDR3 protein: CASSSDGHFNQPQHF

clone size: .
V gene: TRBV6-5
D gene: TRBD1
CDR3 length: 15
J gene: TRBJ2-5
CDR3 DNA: TGTGCCAGCAGTTACAAGACAGGGGTGGGCGAGACCCAGTACTTC
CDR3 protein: CASSYKTGVGETQYF

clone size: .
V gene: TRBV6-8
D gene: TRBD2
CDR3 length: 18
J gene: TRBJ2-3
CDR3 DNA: TGTGCCAGCAGTTACAGCCGCGGGGGTAACCAGCCCACAGATACGCAGTATTTT
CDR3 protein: CASSYSRGGNQPTDTQYF

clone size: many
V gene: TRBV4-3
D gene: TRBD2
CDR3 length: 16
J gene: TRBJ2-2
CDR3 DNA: TGCGCCAGCAGCCAATCCGGGACTAGCGGGAGTGGGGAGCTGTTTTTT
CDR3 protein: CASSQSGTSGSGELFF

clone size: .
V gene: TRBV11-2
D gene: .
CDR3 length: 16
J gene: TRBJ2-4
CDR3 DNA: TGTGACAGCAGCCCCGTTTCGCGGGATTACGCGAACATTCAGTACTTC
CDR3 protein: CDSSPVSRDYANIQYF

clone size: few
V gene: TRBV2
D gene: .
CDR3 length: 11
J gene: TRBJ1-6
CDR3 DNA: TGTGCCAGCAGAACCCCCGGGATCCTCCTCTTT
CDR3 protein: CASRTPGILLF

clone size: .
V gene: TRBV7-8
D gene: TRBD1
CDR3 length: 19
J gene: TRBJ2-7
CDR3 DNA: TGTGCCAGCAGCTCCCGACAGGGGGGGATGGTCTTCTGGGGCTACGAGCAGTACTTC
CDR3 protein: CASSSRQGGMVFWGYEQYF

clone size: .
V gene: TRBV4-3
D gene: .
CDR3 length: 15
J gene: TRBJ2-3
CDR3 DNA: TGCGCCAGCAGCCAAGATAGCCGATACACAGATACGCAGTATTTT
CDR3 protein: CASSQDSRYTDTQYF

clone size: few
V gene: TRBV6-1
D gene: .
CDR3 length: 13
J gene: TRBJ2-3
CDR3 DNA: TGTGCCAGCGCCCCGACTAGTTCAGATACGCAGTATTTT
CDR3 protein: CASAPTSSDTQYF

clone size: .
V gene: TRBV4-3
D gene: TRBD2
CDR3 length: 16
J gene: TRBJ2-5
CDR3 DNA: TGCGCCAGCAGCCAAGATCACGCAGCGGGGCGGGAGACCCAGTACTTC
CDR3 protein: CASSQDHAAGRETQYF

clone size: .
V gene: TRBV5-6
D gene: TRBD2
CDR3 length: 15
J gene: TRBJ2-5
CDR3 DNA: TGTGCCAGCAGCTCAGCGGGGGGCGGACAAGAGACCCAGTACTTC
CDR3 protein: CASSSAGGGQETQYF

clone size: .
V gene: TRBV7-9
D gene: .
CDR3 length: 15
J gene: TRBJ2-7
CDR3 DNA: TGTGCCAGCAGCTTAGAAGCTCAGGGCTCCTACGAGCAGTACTTC
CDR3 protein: CASSLEAQGSYEQYF

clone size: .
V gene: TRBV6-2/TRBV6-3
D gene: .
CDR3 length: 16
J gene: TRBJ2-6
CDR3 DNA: TGTGCCAGCAGCACCCCCCGGCAGGTTGGGGCCAACGTCCTGACTTTC
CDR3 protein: CASSTPRQVGANVLTF

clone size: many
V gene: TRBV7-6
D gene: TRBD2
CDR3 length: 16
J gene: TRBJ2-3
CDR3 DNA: TGTGCCAGCAGCTTAGCGCCGAGCGGGGGTGCAGATACGCAGTATTTT
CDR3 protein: CASSLAPSGGADTQYF

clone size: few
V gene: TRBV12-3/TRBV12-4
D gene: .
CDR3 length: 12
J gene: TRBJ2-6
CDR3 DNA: TGTGCCAGCAGCCGGGCGGCCAACGTCCTGACTTTC
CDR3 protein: CASSRAANVLTF

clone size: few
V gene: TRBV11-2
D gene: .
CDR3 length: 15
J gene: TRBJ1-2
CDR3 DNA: TGTGCCAGCAGCTTAGGAGGGCGGACTCGTTATGGCTACACCTTC
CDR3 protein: CASSLGGRTRYGYTF

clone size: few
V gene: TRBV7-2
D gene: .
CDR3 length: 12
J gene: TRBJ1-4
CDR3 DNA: TGTGCCAGCAGCACCCTCCGGGAAAAACTGTTTTTT
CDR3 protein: CASSTLREKLFF

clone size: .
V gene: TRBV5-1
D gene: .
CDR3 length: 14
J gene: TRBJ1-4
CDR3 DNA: TGCGCCAGCAGCTCGACAGCTCAAAGGGAAAAACTGTTTTTT
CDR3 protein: CASSSTAQREKLFF